The rows below give T cell receptor beta chains drawn from one sample of a study of PD-1 blockade in classical Hodgkin lymphoma. Libraries were prepared by immunoSEQ multiplex PCR; TCRdb keeps only in-frame clonotypes and omits some of them. The sample includes some 26,000 clones, roughly 84% of them seen just once. Sequencing used CD4+ T cells from blood, obtained at baseline. The receptors derive from a human donor with classical Hodgkin lymphoma. The CDR3 runs from the conserved cysteine through the conserved F or W. Fields, in order: V gene, D gene, clone size, J gene, CDR3 protein, CDR3 DNA. The D gene is left open where the match is weak. Expanded clones are given a class, and other clones once, few, many or no size at all.

v_call: TRBV7-6; d_call: TRBD2; clone_size: once; j_call: TRBJ2-1; cdr3_aa: CASSLATSGGSYNEQFF; cdr3_nt: TGTGCCAGCAGCTTAGCGACTAGCGGGGGCTCCTACAATGAGCAGTTCTTC
v_call: TRBV7-9; d_call: -; clone_size: -; j_call: TRBJ1-1; cdr3_aa: CASSLAAQDTEAFF; cdr3_nt: TGTGCCAGCAGCTTAGCGGCTCAAGACACTGAAGCTTTCTTT
v_call: TRBV7-9; d_call: TRBD1; clone_size: -; j_call: TRBJ1-2; cdr3_aa: CASSRDSPRGYTF; cdr3_nt: TGTGCCAGCAGCCGGGACAGCCCGCGAGGCTACACCTTC
v_call: TRBV19; d_call: -; clone_size: -; j_call: TRBJ2-7; cdr3_aa: CASSITRYEQYF; cdr3_nt: TGTGCCAGTAGTATAACGCGTTATGAGCAGTACTTC
v_call: TRBV15; d_call: -; clone_size: -; j_call: TRBJ2-5; cdr3_aa: CATSRDRGQETQYF; cdr3_nt: TGTGCCACCAGCAGAGATCGGGGACAAGAGACCCAGTACTTC
v_call: TRBV19; d_call: TRBD2; clone_size: -; j_call: TRBJ2-1; cdr3_aa: CASSMRAGKVDEQFF; cdr3_nt: TGTGCCAGTAGTATGAGAGCGGGGAAAGTGGATGAGCAGTTCTTC
v_call: TRBV10-3; d_call: -; clone_size: few; j_call: TRBJ1-5; cdr3_aa: CAISAVSRNQPQHF; cdr3_nt: TGTGCCATCAGTGCAGTGAGTCGGAATCAGCCCCAGCATTTT
v_call: TRBV9; d_call: TRBD1; clone_size: -; j_call: TRBJ2-2; cdr3_aa: CASSVTGIGELFF; cdr3_nt: TGTGCCAGCAGCGTGACAGGGATCGGGGAGCTGTTTTTT
v_call: TRBV9; d_call: -; clone_size: -; j_call: TRBJ1-1; cdr3_aa: CASSASGLTGTEAFF; cdr3_nt: TGTGCCAGCAGCGCTTCAGGGTTGACCGGCACTGAAGCTTTCTTT
v_call: TRBV7-2; d_call: -; clone_size: -; j_call: TRBJ1-1; cdr3_aa: CASTPWSGNTEAFF; cdr3_nt: TGTGCCAGCACCCCCTGGTCAGGGAACACTGAAGCTTTCTTT
v_call: TRBV7-9; d_call: -; clone_size: -; j_call: TRBJ2-5; cdr3_aa: CASSSSWETQYF; cdr3_nt: TGTGCCAGCAGCTCGTCTTGGGAGACCCAGTACTTC
v_call: TRBV2; d_call: -; clone_size: -; j_call: TRBJ2-1; cdr3_aa: CATAGPEGYNEQFF; cdr3_nt: TGTGCCACCGCGGGCCCCGAGGGCTACAATGAGCAGTTCTTC
v_call: TRBV5-1; d_call: TRBD1; clone_size: -; j_call: TRBJ2-2; cdr3_aa: CASTTWGTGANTGELFF; cdr3_nt: TGCGCCAGCACCACCTGGGGGACAGGGGCGAACACCGGGGAGCTGTTTTTT
v_call: TRBV5-1; d_call: -; clone_size: -; j_call: TRBJ2-3; cdr3_aa: CASQGGTHRTDTQYF; cdr3_nt: TGCGCCAGTCAAGGCGGGACTCACCGGACAGATACGCAGTATTTT
v_call: TRBV6-4; d_call: -; clone_size: -; j_call: TRBJ2-3; cdr3_aa: CASSDQGHFTDTQYF; cdr3_nt: TGTGCCAGCAGTGACCAGGGACATTTCACAGATACGCAGTATTTT
v_call: TRBV4-3; d_call: TRBD1; clone_size: -; j_call: TRBJ2-7; cdr3_aa: CASSPSPGQGLYEQYF; cdr3_nt: TGCGCCAGCAGCCCCTCTCCGGGACAGGGGCTCTACGAGCAGTACTTC
v_call: TRBV10-3; d_call: -; clone_size: -; j_call: TRBJ1-1; cdr3_aa: CAISTGNTEAFF; cdr3_nt: TGTGCCATATCGACAGGGAACACTGAAGCTTTCTTT
v_call: TRBV29-1; d_call: TRBD2; clone_size: -; j_call: TRBJ2-3; cdr3_aa: CSVDRRGGKDTQYF; cdr3_nt: TGCAGCGTTGATCGGCGGGGGGGAAAGGATACGCAGTATTTT
v_call: TRBV5-6; d_call: -; clone_size: -; j_call: TRBJ1-6; cdr3_aa: CASSKTPYYNSPLHF; cdr3_nt: TGTGCCAGCAGCAAGACACCTTACTATAATTCACCCCTCCACTTT
v_call: TRBV9; d_call: -; clone_size: -; j_call: TRBJ1-1; cdr3_aa: CASSEDLDNTEAFF; cdr3_nt: TGTGCCAGCAGCGAAGATCTGGACAACACTGAAGCTTTCTTT
v_call: TRBV7-9; d_call: TRBD1; clone_size: -; j_call: TRBJ1-3; cdr3_aa: CASSLWVGTGVHTIYF; cdr3_nt: TGTGCCAGCAGCTTATGGGTTGGGACAGGGGTGCACACCATATATTTT
v_call: TRBV27; d_call: -; clone_size: -; j_call: TRBJ1-2; cdr3_aa: CASSLSRTNYGYTF; cdr3_nt: TGTGCCAGCAGTTTATCGCGGACAAACTATGGCTACACCTTC
v_call: TRBV5-1; d_call: TRBD1; clone_size: -; j_call: TRBJ1-6; cdr3_aa: CASSFTAGTENSPLHF; cdr3_nt: TGCGCCAGCAGCTTCACCGCCGGGACAGAGAATTCACCCCTCCACTTT
v_call: TRBV30; d_call: -; clone_size: -; j_call: TRBJ1-5; cdr3_aa: CAWSFGNQPQHF; cdr3_nt: TGTGCCTGGAGTTTTGGCAATCAGCCCCAGCATTTT
v_call: TRBV6-6; d_call: TRBD1; clone_size: -; j_call: TRBJ2-7; cdr3_aa: CASHQGQGDYEQYF; cdr3_nt: TGTGCCAGCCATCAGGGACAGGGGGACTACGAGCAGTACTTC
v_call: TRBV5-1; d_call: -; clone_size: -; j_call: TRBJ2-3; cdr3_aa: CASSLVAREADTQYF; cdr3_nt: TGCGCCAGCAGCTTGGTTGCCCGGGAAGCAGATACGCAGTATTTT
v_call: TRBV29-1; d_call: -; clone_size: -; j_call: TRBJ1-1; cdr3_aa: CSVEGQTDTEAFF; cdr3_nt: TGCAGCGTTGAAGGGCAGACTGACACTGAAGCTTTCTTT
v_call: TRBV18; d_call: -; clone_size: -; j_call: TRBJ1-4; cdr3_aa: CASSFLASEKLFF; cdr3_nt: TGTGCCAGCTCTTTCCTGGCGTCTGAAAAACTGTTTTTT
v_call: TRBV6-6; d_call: -; clone_size: -; j_call: TRBJ1-6; cdr3_aa: CASSPRGNSPLHF; cdr3_nt: TGTGCCAGCAGTCCACGGGGAAATTCACCCCTCCACTTT
v_call: TRBV9; d_call: -; clone_size: -; j_call: TRBJ1-3; cdr3_aa: CASSVGDDRHSGNTIYF; cdr3_nt: TGTGCCAGCAGCGTAGGCGATGACAGGCACTCTGGAAACACCATATATTTT
v_call: TRBV19; d_call: -; clone_size: -; j_call: TRBJ2-1; cdr3_aa: CASSIRTRDEQFF; cdr3_nt: TGTGCCAGTAGTATACGGACCCGGGATGAGCAGTTCTTC
v_call: TRBV7-9; d_call: -; clone_size: -; j_call: TRBJ1-2; cdr3_aa: CASSYKDTSYGYTF; cdr3_nt: TGTGCCAGCAGCTATAAGGACACCTCCTATGGCTACACCTTC
v_call: TRBV7-2; d_call: -; clone_size: -; j_call: TRBJ1-1; cdr3_aa: CASSLDTGRAFF; cdr3_nt: TGTGCCAGCAGCTTAGACACAGGGCGAGCTTTCTTT
v_call: TRBV19; d_call: -; clone_size: -; j_call: TRBJ2-1; cdr3_aa: CASAGANRGEQFF; cdr3_nt: TGTGCCAGCGCAGGGGCCAACCGAGGGGAGCAGTTCTTC
v_call: TRBV18; d_call: -; clone_size: -; j_call: TRBJ1-1; cdr3_aa: CASSLTQGNPTEAFF; cdr3_nt: TGTGCCAGCTCACTTACTCAGGGGAACCCGACTGAAGCTTTCTTT
v_call: TRBV5-1; d_call: TRBD1; clone_size: -; j_call: TRBJ2-1; cdr3_aa: CASSFLGTGNNEQFF; cdr3_nt: TGCGCCAGCAGTTTCTTGGGGACAGGGAACAATGAGCAGTTCTTC
v_call: TRBV28; d_call: -; clone_size: once; j_call: TRBJ1-1; cdr3_aa: CASCRNTEAFF; cdr3_nt: TGTGCCAGCTGTAGGAACACTGAAGCTTTCTTT
v_call: TRBV18; d_call: TRBD2; clone_size: -; j_call: TRBJ2-5; cdr3_aa: CASSPPSRLAETQYF; cdr3_nt: TGTGCCAGCTCACCACCGTCGAGACTAGCAGAGACCCAGTACTTC
v_call: TRBV10-3; d_call: TRBD2; clone_size: few; j_call: TRBJ2-5; cdr3_aa: CAIGTSGAETQYF; cdr3_nt: TGTGCCATCGGGACTAGCGGGGCGGAGACCCAGTACTTC
v_call: TRBV25-1; d_call: TRBD1; clone_size: -; j_call: TRBJ2-7; cdr3_aa: CASSGDSGQSSYEQYF; cdr3_nt: TGTGCCAGCAGTGGAGACTCGGGACAGAGCTCCTACGAGCAGTACTTC
v_call: TRBV7-9; d_call: TRBD1; clone_size: -; j_call: TRBJ2-7; cdr3_aa: CASSGGQASSYEQYF; cdr3_nt: TGTGCCAGCAGCGGGGGACAGGCGAGCTCCTACGAGCAGTACTTC
v_call: TRBV7-9; d_call: -; clone_size: -; j_call: TRBJ1-4; cdr3_aa: CASSLAQGRVEKLFF; cdr3_nt: TGTGCCAGCAGCTTAGCGCAGGGACGGGTTGAAAAACTGTTTTTT
v_call: TRBV6-1; d_call: -; clone_size: -; j_call: TRBJ1-5; cdr3_aa: CASSEFRGYSNQPQHF; cdr3_nt: TGTGCCAGCAGTGAATTTCGGGGGTATAGCAATCAGCCCCAGCATTTT
v_call: TRBV7-3; d_call: TRBD1; clone_size: -; j_call: TRBJ2-7; cdr3_aa: CASSSGTVGSYEQYF; cdr3_nt: TGTGCCAGCAGCTCAGGGACAGTGGGTTCCTACGAGCAGTACTTC
v_call: TRBV29-1; d_call: -; clone_size: -; j_call: TRBJ1-1; cdr3_aa: CSVAMTLNTEAFF; cdr3_nt: TGCAGCGTTGCAATGACCCTGAACACTGAAGCTTTCTTT
v_call: TRBV9; d_call: TRBD1; clone_size: -; j_call: TRBJ2-2; cdr3_aa: CASSPRTGNGELFF; cdr3_nt: TGTGCCAGCAGCCCCCGGACAGGGAACGGGGAGCTGTTTTTT
v_call: TRBV28; d_call: TRBD1; clone_size: -; j_call: TRBJ2-7; cdr3_aa: CASTPLGQGFYEQYF; cdr3_nt: TGTGCCAGCACCCCTCTTGGACAGGGATTCTACGAGCAGTACTTC
v_call: TRBV9; d_call: TRBD2; clone_size: -; j_call: TRBJ2-7; cdr3_aa: CASSPRWGRGGEEQYF; cdr3_nt: TGTGCCAGCAGCCCTCGGTGGGGGCGGGGGGGCGAAGAGCAGTACTTC
v_call: TRBV5-6; d_call: -; clone_size: -; j_call: TRBJ2-2; cdr3_aa: CASSLDSTPTGELFF; cdr3_nt: TGTGCCAGCAGCTTGGATTCCACTCCTACCGGGGAGCTGTTTTTT
v_call: TRBV4-3; d_call: TRBD2; clone_size: -; j_call: TRBJ2-1; cdr3_aa: CASSRTSGGFEQFF; cdr3_nt: TGCGCCAGCAGCCGGACTAGCGGGGGGTTTGAGCAGTTCTTC
v_call: TRBV25-1; d_call: TRBD1; clone_size: -; j_call: TRBJ2-7; cdr3_aa: CASRRQGSYEQYF; cdr3_nt: TGTGCCAGCAGAAGACAGGGGTCCTACGAGCAGTACTTC
v_call: TRBV29-1; d_call: -; clone_size: -; j_call: TRBJ1-3; cdr3_aa: CSVAPRAHSGNTIYF; cdr3_nt: TGCAGCGTTGCCCCCAGGGCCCACTCTGGAAACACCATATATTTT
v_call: TRBV11-3; d_call: -; clone_size: -; j_call: TRBJ2-2; cdr3_aa: CASSPKPGAATGELFF; cdr3_nt: TGTGCCAGCAGCCCAAAGCCAGGGGCGGCCACCGGGGAGCTGTTTTTT
v_call: TRBV5-1; d_call: -; clone_size: -; j_call: TRBJ2-2; cdr3_aa: CASSLSGGTGELFF; cdr3_nt: TGCGCCAGCAGCTTATCCGGTGGCACCGGGGAGCTGTTTTTT
v_call: TRBV6-1; d_call: TRBD1; clone_size: -; j_call: TRBJ1-4; cdr3_aa: CASSVGLIAGGEKLFF; cdr3_nt: TGTGCCAGCAGTGTGGGATTAATCGCAGGGGGTGAAAAACTGTTTTTT
v_call: TRBV18; d_call: -; clone_size: -; j_call: TRBJ2-7; cdr3_aa: CASSPTGDPLYEQYF; cdr3_nt: TGTGCCAGCTCACCCACTGGGGACCCCCTCTACGAGCAGTACTTC
v_call: TRBV6-4; d_call: -; clone_size: -; j_call: TRBJ1-3; cdr3_aa: CAKNRAGNTIYF; cdr3_nt: TGTGCCAAAAACAGGGCTGGAAACACCATATATTTT
v_call: TRBV30; d_call: -; clone_size: -; j_call: TRBJ1-5; cdr3_aa: CAWSVSRDQPQHF; cdr3_nt: TGTGCCTGGAGTGTAAGCAGGGATCAGCCCCAGCATTTT
v_call: TRBV5-1; d_call: -; clone_size: -; j_call: TRBJ1-1; cdr3_aa: CASSPMWREGGEAFF; cdr3_nt: TGCGCCAGCAGCCCAATGTGGAGGGAGGGTGGGGAAGCTTTCTTT